Presented here are 17 T cell receptor beta chains from one specimen sequenced in a study of T cell changes during pregnancy in multiple sclerosis. Clones were sequenced by immunoSEQ multiplex PCR, and TCRdb holds only the in-frame ones, with some missing. The sample shows some 31,000 clones, approximately 89% of them seen only once. The input for sequencing was CD8+ T cells from peripheral blood mononuclear cells, taken in the second trimester of pregnancy. The receptors derive from a female donor with multiple sclerosis, enrolled in a pregnancy study.

This clone showed up just a few times. J is TRBJ1-4 and V is TRBV6-1; 9 positions match TRBD1. CDR1 and CDR2 from the germline V gene are MNHNS and SASEGT. The CDR3 totals 16 residues. Unmatched junction bases numbered 6, after V lost 2 bases and J lost 5 bases. CDR3 sequence: CASSETTGQGNEKLFF. DNA of the CDR3: TGTGCCAGCAGTGAAACCACGGGACAGGGAAATGAAAAACTGTTTTTT.

This rearrangement joins TRBV27 to TRBJ2-1, with 8 nucleotides matching TRBD2. Germline CDR1 and CDR2: MNHEY and SMNVEV (reference sequence). V shed 2 bases, J shed 5 bases, and the junction held 2 bases outside the gene matches. The CDR3 is made up of 14 amino acids. This CDR3 is CASSLELADNEQFF. The CDR3 bases are TGTGCCAGCAGTTTAGAACTAGCGGACAATGAGCAGTTCTTC.

This clone was seen just once. V and J are TRBV7-9 and TRBJ2-3; 7 positions agree with TRBD2. This CDR3 is built from 16 residues. CDR1 and CDR2 (germline): SEHNR, FQNEAQ (reference sequence). With 3 bases clipped from V and 2 bases from J, the junction kept 8 bases outside the gene matches. CDR3 DNA: TGTGCCAGCAGCTTTATCGAGCGGGACCTCACAGATACGCAGTATTTT. This encodes CASSFIERDLTDTQYF.

J is TRBJ1-5 and V is TRBV28; D gene ambiguous. Trimming took 2 bases from V and 4 from J, leaving 6 bases between them. This CDR3 has 13 residues. CDR1 is MDHEN, CDR2 SYDVKM, per germline. CDR3 in DNA: TGTGCCAGCAGTTTAGGCAGTAATCAGCCCCAGCATTTT. Residues: CASSLGSNQPQHF.

This sequence joins TRBV15 and TRBJ1-5, with a possible D match to TRBD1 (5 bases). Germline assignment: CDR1 LNHNV and CDR2 YYDKDF (reference sequence). V lost 0 bases and J lost 10, with 19 bases in between. The CDR3 extends over 16 amino acids. The CDR3 loop is CATSREGARALPPQHF. The CDR3 DNA follows: TGTGCCACCAGCAGAGAAGGTGCCAGGGCGTTACCCCCCCAGCATTTT.

This chain uses TRBV11-2 with TRBJ2-5; TRBD1 aligns across 7 bases. After removal of 0 bases from V and 2 bases from J, the junction contained 12 bases not matched to a gene. CDR3 length: 18 residues. CDR1 and CDR2 (germline): SGHAT, FQNNGV. The CDR3 sequence is CASSLDNVRGLGQETQYF. The DNA for the CDR3 is TGTGCCAGCAGCTTAGATAATGTCAGGGGGTTGGGGCAAGAGACCCAGTACTTC.

The chain uses TRBV18 and TRBJ1-1; D possibly corresponds to TRBD1 (6 bases). V dropped 0 bases and J dropped 4 bases, with 9 bases sitting between them. CDR3 length equals 14 residues. CDR1 and CDR2 (germline): KGHSH, LQKENI. The CDR3 sequence is CASSPPGAGTEAFF. As DNA, the CDR3 is TGTGCCAGCTCACCACCGGGGGCAGGCACTGAAGCTTTCTTT.

The V and J genes are TRBV7-6 and TRBJ2-1, with 9 bases fitting TRBD2. The CDR3 has 17 amino acids. Germline V gene data show CDR1 as SGHVS and CDR2 as FNYEAQ. V was clipped by 2 bases and J by 8 bases; unmatched bases: 13. CDR3 residues: CASSLIGGGRVDYEQFF. The CDR3 DNA reads TGTGCCAGCAGCTTAATAGGCGGCGGGAGGGTTGATTATGAGCAGTTCTTC.

The DNA of the CDR3 is TGCGCCAGCAGCTGGTCGGCCCATAGCGACGAGCAGTACTTC. It codes for CASSWSAHSDEQYF. V is TRBV4-1 and J is TRBJ2-7; perhaps TRBD2 as D (5 bases). The CDR3 is 14 residues long. V was cut by 5 bases and J by 5 bases, with 16 bases left in between. The V gene's germline CDR1 is MGHRA and CDR2 YSYEKL.

The chain recombines TRBV15 with TRBJ1-5; TRBD1 might be the D (6 bases). The germline gives CDR1 LNHNV, CDR2 YYDKDF (reference sequence). V gave up 4 bases and J gave up 4 bases, with 14 bases separating them. The CDR3 extends over 15 amino acids. The CDR3 DNA follows: TGTGCCACCAGCATCAGCAGGGGACCGAATCAGCCCCAGCATTTT. Translated, it gives CATSISRGPNQPQHF.

This chain connects TRBV7-3 to TRBJ2-2, with TRBD2 matching over 14 bases. V was pared by 2 bases and J by 6 bases, with 11 bases of the junction left unmatched. The CDR3 totals 19 residues. CDR1 SGHTA and CDR2 FQGTGA come from the germline V gene. The CDR3 loop is CASSLRGGLAGVGPGELFF. For the CDR3, the DNA is TGTGCCAGCAGCTTACGGGGGGGACTAGCGGGAGTTGGCCCCGGGGAGCTGTTTTTT.

In nucleotides, the CDR3 is TGTGCCAGCAGCGATCCCGACAGGGGCATTTACAATGAGCAGTTCTTC. It encodes CASSDPDRGIYNEQFF. The chain employs TRBV6-6 and TRBJ2-1, with TRBD1 identical over 8 bases. This CDR3 region has 16 residues. The germline V gene encodes CDR1 MNHNY and CDR2 SVGAGI (reference sequence). The ends lost 6 bases at V and 4 bases at J; junction bases unmatched: 11.

The rearrangement uses TRBV28 and TRBJ2-7; tentative D call: TRBD1 (6 bases). There are 15 residues in the CDR3. V gave up 6 bases and J gave up 0 bases, with 15 bases separating them. Germline lookup yields CDR1 MDHEN and CDR2 SYDVKM. The CDR3 DNA reads TGTGCCAGCAGCTCAACAGGGAAGGGCTCCTACGAGCAGTACTTC. Translated, it gives CASSSTGKGSYEQYF.

This rearrangement joins TRBV7-9 to TRBJ2-1, with TRBD2 identical over 13 bases. Germline V gives CDR1 SEHNR, CDR2 FQNEAQ (reference sequence). The CDR3 contains 16 residues. J lost 5 bases, V lost 5 bases, and 6 bases had no gene match. Written as DNA, the CDR3 is TGTGCCAGCAGCGTAGTAGGGACTAGCGGGGACAATGAGCAGTTCTTC. Its protein is CASSVVGTSGDNEQFF.

This rearrangement joins TRBV19 to TRBJ1-5; 12 bases line up with TRBD1. Germline V CDR1 and CDR2: LNHDA, SQIVND (reference sequence). The CDR3 consists of 15 residues. J was trimmed by 7 bases and V by 3 bases; bases with no gene match: 4. The CDR3 spells CASSIGTGGQQPQHF. CDR3 DNA sequence: TGTGCCAGTAGTATTGGGACAGGGGGCCAACAGCCCCAGCATTTT.

This sequence joins TRBV7-9 and TRBJ2-1; 11 bases agree with TRBD2. The CDR3 loop spans 16 amino acids. J was trimmed by 2 bases and V by 6 bases; bases with no gene match: 6. Per germline, CDR1 SEHNR and CDR2 FQNEAQ (reference sequence). The CDR3 DNA reads as TGTGCCAGCAGGCCCCCACTAGCGGGAGCCTACAATGAGCAGTTCTTC. It translates to CASRPPLAGAYNEQFF.

The chain is built from TRBV10-2 and TRBJ2-7, with D possibly matching TRBD1 (6 bases). CDR1 WSHSY and CDR2 SAAADI come from the germline V gene. V was clipped by 4 bases and J by 0 bases, with 19 bases between them. The CDR3 has 17 residues. The CDR3, as DNA: TGCGCCAGCAGTGGGATACAGGGCAGAATAACCTCCTACGAGCAGTACTTC. Translating it yields CASSGIQGRITSYEQYF.